Below are 5 T cell receptor beta chains sequenced from a single sample in a study of cytomegalovirus exposure and HLA in healthy donors. The PCR used 60 Vbeta and 13 Jbeta primers. This table comes from immunoSEQ multiplex PCR, and its TCRdb copy is limited to in-frame clones, with some not included. The sample carries fewer than 180,000 clones, around 79% recorded once. Sequenced sample: PBMCs. Every receptor here comes from a man in his forties or fifties in good health and CMV-seropositive.

The genes are TRBV2 and TRBJ2-5; maybe TRBD1 (5 bases). The CDR3 totals 11 residues. The V end was cut by 11 bases, the J end by 2 bases, with 9 bases between. Germline lookup yields CDR1 SNHLY and CDR2 FYNNEI. CDR3 protein: CAERGQETQYF. In DNA, the CDR3 is TGTGCCGAAAGGGGTCAAGAGACCCAGTACTTC.

The chain combines TRBV6-4 with TRBJ2-1; 7 bases are shared with TRBD2. CDR1 and CDR2 (germline): MRHNA, SNTAGT. The CDR3 totals 16 residues. V lost 8 bases, J lost 0 bases, and 10 bases stayed unmatched. CDR3 region: CASDPNRDYSYNEQFF. The CDR3 region has the DNA TGTGCCAGCGATCCGAACCGGGACTACTCCTACAATGAGCAGTTCTTC.

V is TRBV29-1 and J is TRBJ2-1; 9 nucleotides align to TRBD2. The V and J ends lost 3 bases and 0 bases, in that order; junction bases with no gene match: 6. This CDR3 spans 16 amino acids. The germline V gene encodes CDR1 SQVTM and CDR2 ANQGSEA. Here the CDR3 DNA reads TGCAGCGTTGAGATGGCTAGCGGGGACTCCTACAATGAGCAGTTCTTC. Its translation: CSVEMASGDSYNEQFF.

V gene TRBV6-4 combines with J gene TRBJ2-3; 7 positions agree with TRBD1. This CDR3 comprises 15 residues. V was pared by 6 bases and J by 5 bases, with 11 bases of the junction left unmatched. CDR1 and CDR2 (germline): MRHNA, SNTAGT. CDR3 protein: CASSPDRSPKDTQYF. CDR3 sequence (DNA): TGTGCCAGCAGCCCGGACAGGTCTCCCAAAGATACGCAGTATTTT.

V gene TRBV25-1 combines with J gene TRBJ1-1, with D unresolved. This CDR3 is built from 14 residues. The V gene's germline CDR1 is MGHDK and CDR2 SYGVNS. V lost 3 bases and J 5 bases, leaving 13 bases between the germline ends. The CDR3 DNA sequence: TGTGCCAGCAGTGAGCCCGGGGTCGGGACTGAAGCTTTCTTT. Its translation is CASSEPGVGTEAFF.